These 3 T cell receptor beta chains were all obtained from the same sample, sequenced in a study of T cell clonality in common variable immunodeficiency. Their target antigens are unknown. Method: immunoSEQ multiplex PCR; TCRdb's copy keeps in-frame clones and lacks some. The sample presents under 15,000 clones, none singletons. Points from the study as a whole: Common variable immunodeficiency TCR beta sequences reportedly had fewer deletions and N-nucleotide insertions.

The material sequenced was peripheral blood mononuclear cells. These receptors were taken from a human donor with common variable immunodeficiency.

About this clone: Read coverage stops 3 residues before the CDR3 terminus; the germline J gene supplies the remainder. This chain joins TRBV7-3 and TRBJ2-3; 13 bases align to TRBD2. J lost 6 bases, V lost 5 bases, and 8 bases had no gene match. Per the germline V gene, CDR1 is SGHTA and CDR2 is FQGTGA. This CDR3 spans 16 amino acids. The sequenced part of the CDR3 DNA is TGTGCCAGCAGCCCAACTAGCGGGGGGGCCGGCGATACG. Translated, it gives CASSPTSGGAGDT. The entire CDR3 is CASSPTSGGAGDTQYF.

In its sample, this clone was seen a few times. The CDR3 goes on 3 residues after the read ends, and that part is filled in from the germline J gene. The chain couples TRBV19 to TRBJ1-5; TRBD1 matches 9 bases. V shed 4 bases, J shed 5 bases, and the junction held 3 bases outside the gene matches. The CDR3 loop spans 14 amino acids. CDR1 and CDR2 from the germline V gene are LNHDA and SQIVND (reference sequence). CDR3 DNA (partial): TGTGCCAGTAGTACGGGACAGGGAGATCAGCCC. Translated, it gives CASSTGQGDQP. The full CDR3 is CASSTGQGDQPQHF.

This clone was seen only a few times. The CDR3 end lies 3 residues beyond the end of the read and is filled in from the germline J gene. The chain employs TRBV7-8 and TRBJ1-5; D remains unclear. Germline V CDR1 and CDR2: SGHVS, FQNEAQ. The germline V and J ends were trimmed by 1 base and 0 bases, with 7 bases remaining between them. This CDR3 spans 15 amino acids. Partial CDR3 DNA: TGTGCCAGCAGCTTAGGGCCTTATAGCAATCAGCCC. Protein sequence: CASSLGPYSNQP. The whole CDR3 sequence reads CASSLGPYSNQPQHF.